Following are 21 T cell receptor beta chains from one sample sequenced in a study of shared clonotypes between healthy human individuals. Measured with immunoSEQ multiplex PCR; TCRdb has only the in-frame clones, and not every one. The table shows about 480,000 clones, with about 79% occurring only once. The sequenced sample consisted of PBMCs. These TCRs come from a woman in her thirties or forties in good health. Some clones in this sample may be carry-over from other donors' samples.

V usage is TRBV5-4 and J usage is TRBJ2-7; 10 bases fit TRBD2. Germline lookup yields CDR1 SGHNT and CDR2 YYREEE (reference sequence). CDR3 length: 15 amino acids. With 4 bases clipped from V and 2 bases from J, the junction kept 6 bases outside the gene matches. CDR3 protein: CASSPGTSVTYEQYF. The CDR3 nucleotides are TGTGCCAGCAGCCCCGGGACTAGCGTGACCTACGAGCAGTACTTC.

The gene calls are TRBV4-2 and TRBJ2-5; D assignment may be TRBD1 or TRBD2 (5 bases each). The J call may be wrong; the DNA end is better matched by TRBJ2-7. CDR1 and CDR2 (germline): LGHNA, YNFKEQ. This CDR3 spans 18 amino acids. The CDR3 is CASSQGPPGTSISYEQYF. As DNA, the CDR3 is TGTGCCAGCAGCCAAGGTCCCCCCGGGACCTCGATCTCCTACGAGCAGTACTTC.

The chain employs TRBV7-2 and TRBJ2-2; D gene ambiguous. V lost 5 bases to trimming and J lost 3 bases, with 13 bases between them. The CDR3 consists of 15 residues. Germline CDR1 reads SGHTA; CDR2 reads FQGNSA. CDR3 residues: CASSRVITDTGELFF. DNA of the CDR3: TGTGCCAGCAGCCGAGTTATCACCGACACCGGGGAGCTGTTTTTT.

The rearrangement joins TRBV19 to TRBJ2-3; TRBD2 matches at 7 bases. Germline CDR1 reads LNHDA; CDR2 reads SQIVND (reference sequence). This CDR3 contains 12 residues. V gave up 5 bases and J gave up 9 bases; unmatched junction bases: 5. The CDR3: CASSFGGSTQYF. The CDR3 DNA reads TGTGCCAGTAGTTTTGGCGGGAGCACGCAGTATTTT. Full variable domain (remainder filled in from reference TRBV19 and TRBJ2-3): DGGITQSPKYLFRKEGQNVTLSCEQNLNHDAMYWYRQDPGQGLRLIYYSQIVNDFQKGDIAEGYSVSREKKESFPLTVTSAQKNPTAFYLCASSFGGSTQYFGPGTRLTVL.

V and J are TRBV5-1 and TRBJ1-1; D may be TRBD1 (6 bases). In germline, CDR1 is SGHRS, CDR2 YFSETQ. Trimming removed 0 bases at V and 13 bases at J, with 16 bases between. This CDR3 comprises 13 residues. In nucleotides, the CDR3 is TGCGCCAGCAGCTTGGCGGGGGGCGAACGTGGTTTCTTT. Protein sequence: CASSLAGGERGFF.

The genes are TRBV18 and TRBJ2-2, with 7 bases aligning to TRBD1. This CDR3 is built from 14 residues. The germline CDR1 and CDR2 sequences are KGHSH and LQKENI. V lost 5 bases, J lost 4 bases, and 4 bases stayed unmatched. The CDR3 reads CASSTQGITGELFF. CDR3 coding DNA: TGTGCCAGCTCAACACAGGGGATCACCGGGGAGCTGTTTTTT.

This clone was seen only a few times. The chain has TRBV6-5 and TRBJ2-7, with 10 nucleotides matching TRBD2. This CDR3 has 15 amino acids. From germline, CDR1 is MNHEY and CDR2 SVGAGI. Trimming at V came to 3 bases and at J to 0 bases, leaving 2 bases not matched to a gene. The CDR3 coding sequence is TGTGCCAGCAGTTATCTAGCGGGAGCCTCCTACGAGCAGTACTTC. Protein product: CASSYLAGASYEQYF.

The chain's CDR3 is CASSPPGQETQYF. DNA for the CDR3: TGTGCCAGCAGTCCTCCGGGACAAGAGACCCAGTACTTC. This chain uses TRBV6-6 with TRBJ2-5; weak D call: TRBD2 (5 bases). CDR1 is MNHNY, CDR2 SVGAGI, per germline (reference sequence). The CDR3 is 13 amino acids. Trimming pared 5 bases from V and 2 bases from J, leaving 9 bases between.

In regard to this clone: This specimen includes other DNA sequences encoding the same CDR3. This chain joins TRBV7-9 and TRBJ1-2; D remains unclear. The germline V and J ends were trimmed by 2 bases and 8 bases, with 9 bases remaining between them. Per the germline V gene, CDR1 is SEHNR and CDR2 is FQNEAQ (reference sequence). The CDR3 consists of 12 residues. This chain's CDR3 is CASSLLTEGYTF. CDR3 coding DNA: TGTGCCAGCAGCTTACTAACGGAGGGCTACACCTTC. The full variable domain, with the rest looked up from reference TRBV7-9 and TRBJ1-2, is DTGVSQNPRHKITKRGQNVTFRCDPISEHNRLYWYRQTLGQGPEFLTYFQNEAQLEKSRLLSDRFSAERPKGSFSTLEIQRTEQGDSAMYLCASSLLTEGYTFGSGTRLTVV.

The V call is TRBV7-6, the J call TRBJ1-1, with D perhaps TRBD1 (6 bases). V gave up 0 bases and J gave up 4 bases, with 12 bases separating them. Germline CDR1 reads SGHVS; CDR2 reads FNYEAQ. CDR3 length: 15 residues. CDR3 coding DNA: TGTGCCAGCAGCTTAGCAGCGGGGGCTGGCACTGAAGCTTTCTTT. Amino acids: CASSLAAGAGTEAFF. Combining the CDR3 with reference TRBV7-6 and TRBJ1-1 gives the whole variable domain GAGVSQSPRYKVTKRGQDVALRCDPISGHVSLYWYRQALGQGPEFLTYFNYEAQQDKSGLPNDRFSAERPEGSISTLTIQRTEQRDSAMYRCASSLAAGAGTEAFFGQGTRLTVV.

The V gene is TRBV2, the J gene TRBJ2-1, with 10 bases identical to TRBD2. The germline V gene has CDR1 SNHLY and CDR2 FYNNEI. The CDR3 loop spans 15 amino acids. Trimming cost V 6 bases and J 3 bases; bases outside gene matches: 5. The CDR3 nucleotides are TGTGCCAGCAGGAGACTAGCGGGCAACTACAATGAGCAGTTCTTC. Protein: CASRRLAGNYNEQFF.

The chain joins TRBV27 to TRBJ1-1; weak D call: TRBD1 (6 bases). Trimming left V 5 bases short and J 0 bases short, with 19 bases between. Germline V gene lookup returns CDR1 MNHEY and CDR2 SMNVEV (reference sequence). CDR3 length: 17 amino acids. The CDR3 loop is CASSTSSGARLNTEAFF. In DNA, the CDR3 is TGTGCCAGCAGTACCAGCTCAGGGGCCCGACTGAACACTGAAGCTTTCTTT.

The CDR3: CASSVRTANTGELFF. The CDR3 DNA reads as TGTGCCAGCAGCGTTCGGACGGCGAACACCGGGGAGCTGTTTTTT. The rearrangement links TRBV9 to TRBJ2-2; D not resolved. There are 15 residues in the CDR3. Germline V gives CDR1 SGDLS, CDR2 YYNGEE. V lost 2 bases and J 0 bases, leaving 8 bases between the germline ends.

The V call is TRBV5-4, the J call TRBJ2-3; possible D gene TRBD2, 6 bases. Per the germline V gene, CDR1 is SGHNT and CDR2 is YYREEE (reference sequence). V was cut by 4 bases and J by 4 bases, with 13 bases left in between. This CDR3 is built from 14 residues. The CDR3 reads CASSLKSGPDTQYF. For the CDR3, the DNA is TGTGCCAGCAGCCTGAAGAGCGGGCCAGATACGCAGTATTTT.

In the case of this clone: A clone one base away is much larger, so this may be a read error. Other nucleotide sequences from this sample produce the same CDR3. V is TRBV7-9 and J is TRBJ1-3; D is uncertain. The germline V gene encodes CDR1 SEHNR and CDR2 FQNEAQ (reference sequence). The CDR3 sequence is 15 residues long. The CDR3 loop is CASSSSGRAGNTIYF. Written as DNA, the CDR3 is TGTGCTAGCAGCTCCAGTGGGAGGGCTGGAAACACCATATATTTT.

The chain recombines TRBV7-9 with TRBJ2-5; D is uncertain. CDR1 and CDR2 (germline): SEHNR, FQNEAQ (reference sequence). The length of the CDR3 is 15 residues. Trimming took off 5 bases at V and 2 bases at J, with 15 bases between the two ends. CDR3 nucleotide sequence: TGTGCCAGCAGCCCACCTGGGTATGGGCAAGAGACCCAGTACTTC. It yields the protein CASSPPGYGQETQYF.

The J gene is TRBJ2-7, the V gene TRBV27, with D possibly being TRBD1 (6 bases). CDR3 length: 14 amino acids. Trimming removed 5 bases from V and 0 bases from J, with 11 bases in between. Germline V gives CDR1 MNHEY, CDR2 SMNVEV (reference sequence). The DNA of the CDR3 is TGTGCCAGCAGTCCAACAGGGACCTCCTACGAGCAGTACTTC. This translates into CASSPTGTSYEQYF.

The genes are TRBV2 and TRBJ2-1; D might be TRBD1 or TRBD2, each matching 5 bases. The germline gives CDR1 SNHLY, CDR2 FYNNEI. The V end lost 9 bases, the J end lost 5 bases, and 14 bases lay between the germline ends. There are 13 residues in the CDR3. The CDR3 protein is CASTPGRNNEQFF. CDR3 in DNA: TGTGCCAGTACGCCGGGACGAAACAATGAGCAGTTCTTC.

The J gene is TRBJ1-1, the V gene TRBV6-4; tentatively, D is TRBD1 (6 bases). V lost 3 bases, J lost 3 bases, and 14 bases lay in between. The germline gives CDR1 MRHNA, CDR2 SNTAGT. The CDR3 contains 15 residues. The CDR3 loop is CASSERGSRHTEAFF. The CDR3 DNA reads TGTGCCAGCAGTGAAAGGGGGTCAAGGCACACTGAAGCTTTCTTT.

The chain has TRBV6-1 and TRBJ2-3, with 7 bases fitting TRBD1. V shed 3 bases, J shed 5 bases, and the junction held 2 bases outside the gene matches. The germline CDR1 and CDR2 sequences are MNHNS and SASEGT. The CDR3 runs 13 residues. The CDR3 DNA sequence: TGTGCCAGCAGTGACCACAGGGGAGATACGCAGTATTTT. Amino acid sequence: CASSDHRGDTQYF.

The V and J genes are TRBV10-3 and TRBJ1-5; 10 bases fit TRBD1. This CDR3 has 16 amino acids. CDR1 and CDR2 (germline): ENHRY, SYGVKD. V was clipped by 0 bases and J by 7 bases; unmatched bases: 6. This CDR3 is CAISESLTGGVQPQHF. The CDR3 DNA follows: TGTGCCATCAGTGAGTCGTTGACAGGGGGCGTCCAGCCCCAGCATTTT.